A selection of T cell receptor beta chains follows, all from one sample in a study of blood T cell repertoires in COVID-19. Clones were sequenced by immunoSEQ multiplex PCR, and TCRdb holds only the in-frame ones, with some missing. The sample has fewer than 200,000 clones, around 85% seen once. The sequenced material came from peripheral blood. Source of these receptors: a woman of 80 years or more with acute or convalescent COVID-19. Each CDR3 is given with its conserved first and last residue.

>TRBV5-4|TRBJ1-6
CASSPGVWDSPLHF
>TRBV5-4|TRBJ1-2
CASSLDDSNYGYTF
>TRBV25-1|TRBJ1-6
CASSVRQANNSPLHF
>TRBV6-4|TRBJ2-1
CASSPGESSYNEQFF
>TRBV30|TRBJ2-3
CASSGRALGTQYF
>TRBV2|TRBJ2-7
CASTQMASGTSEQYF
>TRBV2|TRBJ2-1
CASSLAGGWDEQFF
>TRBV3-1/TRBV3-2|TRBJ1-1
CASSPSGRVTNTEAFF
>TRBV6-4|TRBJ2-1
CASSRSLQGPEQFF
>TRBV10-2|TRBJ2-7
CASSGKDRGLDEQYF
>TRBV5-4|TRBJ2-7
CASKRADQGSYEQYF
>TRBV7-3|TRBJ1-2
CASSSSAGVNYGYTF
>TRBV4-3|TRBJ1-2
CASSQAGHQNYGYTF
>TRBV24-1|TRBJ2-1
CATSDRDRGYNEQFF
>TRBV7-2|TRBJ1-2
CASSLEARGRGGYTF
>TRBV5-1|TRBJ2-1
CASSFRAGGHNEQFF
>TRBV9|TRBJ2-2
CASSPQLAGVTGELFF
>TRBV7-9|TRBJ2-7
CASSYRDRGLYEQYF
>TRBV4-1|TRBJ1-2
CASSRRERLHGYTF
>TRBV19|TRBJ1-2
CASSKQANYGYTF
>TRBV4-2|TRBJ2-1
CASSPGTSGRPYNEQFF
>TRBV11-2|TRBJ2-1
CASSLFGASGYNEQFF
>TRBV18|TRBJ2-3
CASSPPQVADTQYF
>TRBV5-1|TRBJ2-5
CASSLLRGMGQETQYF
>TRBV7-6|TRBJ2-1
CASSSEGQGFHEQFF
>TRBV5-4|TRBJ2-7
CASSLRGGDEQYF
>TRBV27|TRBJ2-7
CASSLGGGGAYEQYF
>TRBV11-2|TRBJ1-2
CASSPKGGWGLNYGYTF
>TRBV5-1|TRBJ1-2
CASSTDRGLYGYTF
>TRBV7-9|TRBJ2-3
CASSVRLAGETDTQYF
>TRBV5-6|TRBJ2-7
CASSAPHRGLVVEQYF
>TRBV27|TRBJ2-5
CASSSQQGRLETQYF
>TRBV5-1|TRBJ2-2
CASREGAANTGELFF
>TRBV7-2|TRBJ2-2
CASSLGLAGAITGELFF
>TRBV2|TRBJ2-7
CASTSGGSLWQYF
>TRBV6-1|TRBJ2-1
CASSEYGQGMGEQFF
>TRBV7-9|TRBJ2-1
CASSFPSGRAVEQFF
>TRBV3-1/TRBV3-2|TRBJ1-1
CASSLDGFTEAFF
>TRBV29-1|TRBJ2-7
CSITGTGHEQYF
>TRBV7-2|TRBJ1-6
CASSLVPAVLRDSPLHF
>TRBV10-3|TRBJ1-3
CATSSGNTIYF
>TRBV7-2|TRBJ2-7
CASSPRGARAVSYEQYF
>TRBV6-1|TRBJ1-2
CASSVGRQATSYGYTF
>TRBV7-6|TRBJ1-1
CASSSEGARAFF
>TRBV2|TRBJ2-7
CASSAALAGRTYEQYF
>TRBV19|TRBJ2-7
CASSIPGSVGTYEQYF
>TRBV9|TRBJ1-1
CASSAGQLNTEAFF
>TRBV5-1|TRBJ2-3
CAEVVDSSTDTQYF
>TRBV2|TRBJ1-1
CASSVDRLRAFF
>TRBV10-2|TRBJ2-7
CASSESGRGFEQYF